What follows are 15 T cell receptor beta chains derived from one specimen sequenced in a study of blood T cell repertoires in COVID-19. Assay used: immunoSEQ multiplex PCR; TCRdb lists only in-frame clones, some missing. The sample carries about 170,000 clones, about 80% recorded once. Sequencing was carried out using PBMCs or T cells enriched from blood (not recorded which). The receptors originated from a woman between 65 and 79 years old in a cohort exposed to, infected with or recovered from COVID-19 (not recorded which).

As concerns this clone: One junction end disagrees with the germline gene, perhaps due to a read error. The rearrangement joins TRBV2 to TRBJ2-4; 9 bases line up with TRBD2. The CDR3 runs to 12 residues. Germline-derived CDR1 and CDR2 are SNHLY and FYNNEI. The CDR3 is CASSETGLAISF. CDR3 DNA sequence: TGTGCCAGCAGTGAGACAGGACTAGCGATCAGCTTC.

The V and J genes are TRBV5-1 and TRBJ2-1; 12 bases line up with TRBD2. The CDR3 loop spans 18 amino acids. Germline V gives CDR1 SGHRS, CDR2 YFSETQ. The V segment lost 4 bases and the J segment 0 bases; nucleotides outside the gene matches: 8. The CDR3 here is CASSPGLAGWSSYNEQFF. The CDR3 DNA sequence: TGCGCCAGCAGCCCCGGACTAGCGGGATGGAGCTCCTACAATGAGCAGTTCTTC.

This chain connects TRBV7-9 to TRBJ2-1; TRBD1 aligns across 10 bases. Losses at the gene ends were 4 bases for V and 5 bases for J; bases not matched to a gene: 5. CDR3 length equals 15 residues. The V gene's germline CDR1 is SEHNR and CDR2 FQNEAQ (reference sequence). The CDR3 region is CASSSGQGSDNEQFF. CDR3 bases: TGTGCCAGCAGCTCGGGACAGGGGTCTGACAATGAGCAGTTCTTC.

This clone was counted between two and nine times. The chain couples TRBV5-1 to TRBJ2-1, with D possibly matching TRBD1 (5 bases). The CDR3 covers 14 residues. Between the trimmed V and J ends, which lost 6 bases and 9 bases, there was a span of 19 bases. In germline, CDR1 is SGHRS, CDR2 YFSETQ. The CDR3 DNA is TGCGCCAGCACCATGGACACTGAAGGTGGTGAGCAGTTCTTC. Translation: CASTMDTEGGEQFF.

CDR3 loop: CASSQLRNSPLHF. The CDR3 bases are TGCGCCAGCAGCCAACTAAGAAATTCACCCCTCCACTTT. The chain links TRBV4-1 to TRBJ1-6, with D unclear. V was shortened by 2 bases and J by 7 bases, with 6 bases between the two germline ends. Germline V gives CDR1 MGHRA, CDR2 YSYEKL. The CDR3 extends over 13 amino acids.

The V and J genes are TRBV5-1 and TRBJ2-2; TRBD2 is a possible D gene (6 bases). This CDR3 has 17 amino acids. Trimming took 1 base from V and 6 from J, leaving 19 bases between them. The V gene's germline CDR1 is SGHRS and CDR2 YFSETQ. The CDR3 region is CASSLQPAGSQAGELFF. CDR3 DNA sequence: TGCGCCAGCAGCTTGCAGCCAGCCGGGAGCCAGGCCGGGGAGCTGTTTTTT.

This chain's CDR3 is CASGSWSGETQYF. The CDR3 coding sequence is TGTGCCAGCGGGAGCTGGAGCGGAGAGACCCAGTACTTC. The rearrangement joins TRBV12-3 or TRBV12-4 to TRBJ2-5, with a weak D call TRBD2 (5 bases). The CDR3 sequence is 13 residues long. Trimming cost V 8 bases and J 4 bases, with 14 bases left between them.

The V and J genes are TRBV28 and TRBJ1-5; possible D gene TRBD1, 5 bases. The CDR3 consists of 14 residues. CDR1 is MDHEN and CDR2 is SYDVKM in the germline V gene. The V and J ends lost 6 bases and 1 base respectively, with 10 bases between them. CDR3 region: CASSRGGSNQPQHF. The CDR3 nucleotides read TGTGCCAGCAGCCGGGGGGGGAGCAATCAGCCCCAGCATTTT.

This chain uses TRBV18 with TRBJ2-7; a weak D match, TRBD2 (5 bases). CDR1 and CDR2 (germline): KGHSH, LQKENI. V was cut by 0 bases and J by 1 base, with 10 bases left in between. This CDR3 region has 15 residues. CDR3 loop: CASSPPGVGSYEQYF. The CDR3, as DNA: TGTGCCAGCTCACCACCGGGAGTCGGGTCCTACGAGCAGTACTTC.

This rearrangement joins TRBV7-8 to TRBJ2-1; 7 bases agree with TRBD2. CDR1 SGHVS and CDR2 FQNEAQ come from the germline V gene. The junction had 1 base not matched to a gene; V was cut back by 5 bases and J by 3 bases. The CDR3 runs 13 residues. DNA of the CDR3: TGTGCCAGCAGCCGGACTAGCTACAATGAGCAGTTCTTC. It translates to CASSRTSYNEQFF. The full variable domain, its missing parts supplied by reference TRBV7-8 and TRBJ2-1, is GAGVSQSPRYKVAKRGQDVALRCDPISGHVSLFWYQQALGQGPEFLTYFQNEAQLDKSGLPSDRFFAERPEGSVSTLKIQRTQQEDSAVYLCASSRTSYNEQFFGPGTRLTVL.

The chain links TRBV3-1 (or the pseudogene TRBV3-2) to TRBJ2-1; 7 positions agree with TRBD2. Germline CDR1 is LGHDT and CDR2 is YNNKEL (reference sequence). The V segment lost 6 bases and the J segment 7 bases; nucleotides outside the gene matches: 12. The CDR3 is made up of 15 amino acids. The CDR3 region is CASSRTSEAGNEQFF. The DNA for the CDR3 is TGTGCCAGCAGTCGGACTAGTGAGGCTGGAAATGAGCAGTTCTTC.

CDR3 coding DNA: TGTGCCAGTAGTATAATGGGGGGGCGAAACTATGGCTACACCTTC. Residues: CASSIMGGRNYGYTF. The chain links TRBV19 to TRBJ1-2; possibly TRBD1 for D (6 bases). Deletions cut 2 bases from V and 2 bases from J, with 12 bases between. Germline CDR1 is LNHDA and CDR2 is SQIVND (reference sequence). The CDR3 is 15 amino acids.

The chain has TRBV3-1 (or the pseudogene TRBV3-2) and TRBJ1-2, with D perhaps TRBD1 (5 bases). CDR3 length equals 15 residues. Trimming removed 4 bases at V and 8 bases at J, with 20 bases between. The germline CDR1 and CDR2 sequences are LGHDT and YNNKEL (reference sequence). CDR3 region: CASSLRAGGSEGYTF. CDR3 DNA sequence: TGTGCCAGCAGCCTACGTGCTGGGGGGTCGGAAGGCTACACCTTC.

V usage is TRBV4-1 and J usage is TRBJ1-3; no reliable D call. The CDR3 totals 15 residues. Germline CDR1 MGHRA, CDR2 YSYEKL. The V end was cut by 2 bases, the J end by 0 bases, with 8 bases between. The CDR3 nucleotides read TGCGCCAGCAGCCAATTCGGTAGCTCTGGAAACACCATATATTTT. Translating it yields CASSQFGSSGNTIYF.

The chain joins TRBV6-4 to TRBJ1-2; D unclear. V was trimmed by 5 bases and J by 3 bases, leaving 13 bases between them. CDR1 is MRHNA, CDR2 SNTAGT, per germline. The CDR3 spans 14 residues. The DNA for the CDR3 is TGTGCCAGCAGTCCCTGGGGAGGAGACTATGGCTACACCTTC. It translates to CASSPWGGDYGYTF.